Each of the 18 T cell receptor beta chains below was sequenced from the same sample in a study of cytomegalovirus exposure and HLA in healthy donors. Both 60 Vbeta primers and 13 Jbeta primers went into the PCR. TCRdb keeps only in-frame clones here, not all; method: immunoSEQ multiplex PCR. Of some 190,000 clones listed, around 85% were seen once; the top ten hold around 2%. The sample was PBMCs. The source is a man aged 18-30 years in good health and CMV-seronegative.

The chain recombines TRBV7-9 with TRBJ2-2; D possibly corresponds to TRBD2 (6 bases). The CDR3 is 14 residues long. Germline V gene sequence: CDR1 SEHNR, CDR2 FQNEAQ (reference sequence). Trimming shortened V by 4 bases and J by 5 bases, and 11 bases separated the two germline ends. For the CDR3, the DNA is TGTGCCAGCAGCTCTCCCCGGGGGACCGGGGAGCTGTTTTTT. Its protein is CASSSPRGTGELFF.

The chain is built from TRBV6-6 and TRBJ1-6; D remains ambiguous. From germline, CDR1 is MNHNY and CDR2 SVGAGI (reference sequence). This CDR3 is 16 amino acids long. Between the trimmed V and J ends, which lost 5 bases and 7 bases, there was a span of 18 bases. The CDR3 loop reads CASSARASENNSPLHF. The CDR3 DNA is TGTGCCAGCAGTGCGAGGGCCAGCGAAAACAATTCACCCCTCCACTTT.

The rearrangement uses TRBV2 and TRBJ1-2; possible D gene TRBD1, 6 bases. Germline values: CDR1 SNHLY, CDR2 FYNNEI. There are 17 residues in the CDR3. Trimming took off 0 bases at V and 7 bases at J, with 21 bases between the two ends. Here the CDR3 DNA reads TGTGCCAGCAGTGAAGCGTCGGAGTTGTTGGGGGCTGGTGGCTACACCTTC. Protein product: CASSEASELLGAGGYTF.

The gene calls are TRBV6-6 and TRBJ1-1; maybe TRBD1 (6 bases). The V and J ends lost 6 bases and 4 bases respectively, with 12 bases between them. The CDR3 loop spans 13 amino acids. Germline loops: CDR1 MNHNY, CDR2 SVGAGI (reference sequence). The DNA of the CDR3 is TGTGCCAGCAGCGTACAGGGCACCACTGAAGCTTTCTTT. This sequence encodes CASSVQGTTEAFF.

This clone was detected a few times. In DNA form, the CDR3 reads TGTGCCAGCAGCTTCTGGGGCAGCTCCTACGAGCAGTACTTC. This encodes CASSFWGSSYEQYF. V is TRBV7-2 and J is TRBJ2-7; maybe TRBD1 (5 bases). This CDR3 has 14 amino acids. V lost 3 bases to trimming and J lost 0 bases, with 9 bases between them. The germline V gene encodes CDR1 SGHTA and CDR2 FQGNSA.

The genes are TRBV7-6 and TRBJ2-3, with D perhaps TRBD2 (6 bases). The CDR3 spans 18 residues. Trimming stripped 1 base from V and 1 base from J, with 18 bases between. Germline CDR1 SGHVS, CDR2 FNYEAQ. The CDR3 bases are TGTGCCAGCAGCTTAGTCCGCGGGACCCCCTTCCGCACAGATACGCAGTATTTT. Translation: CASSLVRGTPFRTDTQYF.

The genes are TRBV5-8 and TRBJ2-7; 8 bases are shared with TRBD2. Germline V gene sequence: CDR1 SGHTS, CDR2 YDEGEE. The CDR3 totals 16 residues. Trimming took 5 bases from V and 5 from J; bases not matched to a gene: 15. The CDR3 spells CASRLLAANTLDEQYF. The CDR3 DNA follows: TGTGCCAGCAGATTACTAGCGGCGAACACTCTCGACGAGCAGTACTTC.

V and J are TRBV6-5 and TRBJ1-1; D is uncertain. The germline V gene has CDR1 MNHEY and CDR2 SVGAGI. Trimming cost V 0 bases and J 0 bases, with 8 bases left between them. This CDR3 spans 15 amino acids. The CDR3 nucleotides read TGTGCCAGCAGTTACTCGGGCAGACTGAACACTGAAGCTTTCTTT. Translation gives CASSYSGRLNTEAFF.

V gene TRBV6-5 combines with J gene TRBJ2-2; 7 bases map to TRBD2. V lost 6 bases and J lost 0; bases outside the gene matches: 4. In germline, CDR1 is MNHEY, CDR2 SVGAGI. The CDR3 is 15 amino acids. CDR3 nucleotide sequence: TGTGCCAGCAGAAAAGGACTAGCGAACACCGGGGAGCTGTTTTTT. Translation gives CASRKGLANTGELFF.

CDR3 in amino acids: CASEPGTGVSPLHF. In nucleotides, the CDR3 is TGCGCCAGCGAGCCCGGGACAGGGGTTTCACCCCTCCACTTT. The J gene is TRBJ1-6, the V gene TRBV5-1; 10 nucleotides line up with TRBD1. In germline, CDR1 is SGHRS, CDR2 YFSETQ. This CDR3 contains 14 residues. J lost 9 bases, V lost 7 bases, and 7 bases had no gene match.

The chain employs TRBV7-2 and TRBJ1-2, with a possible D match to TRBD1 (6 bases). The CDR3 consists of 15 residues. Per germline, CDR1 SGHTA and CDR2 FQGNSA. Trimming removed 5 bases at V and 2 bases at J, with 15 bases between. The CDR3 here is CASSPAPQGNYGYTF. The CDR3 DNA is TGTGCCAGCAGCCCCGCCCCCCAGGGGAACTATGGCTACACCTTC. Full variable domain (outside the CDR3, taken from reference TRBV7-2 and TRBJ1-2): GAGVSQSPSNKVTEKGKDVELRCDPISGHTALYWYRQSLGQGLEFLIYFQGNSAPDKSGLPSDRFSAERTGGSVSTLTIQRTQQEDSAVYLCASSPAPQGNYGYTFGSGTRLTVV.

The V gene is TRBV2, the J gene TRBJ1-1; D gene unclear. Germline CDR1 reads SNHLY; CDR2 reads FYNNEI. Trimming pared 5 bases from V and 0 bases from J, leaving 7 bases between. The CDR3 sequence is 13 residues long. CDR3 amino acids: CASSQDLNTEAFF. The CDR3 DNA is TGTGCCAGCAGTCAGGATTTGAACACTGAAGCTTTCTTT.

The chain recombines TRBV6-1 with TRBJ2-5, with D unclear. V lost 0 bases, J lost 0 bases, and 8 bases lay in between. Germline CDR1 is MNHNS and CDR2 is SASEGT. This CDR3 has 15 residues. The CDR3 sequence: CASSEAVRYQETQYF. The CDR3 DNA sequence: TGTGCCAGCAGTGAAGCGGTCAGGTACCAAGAGACCCAGTACTTC.

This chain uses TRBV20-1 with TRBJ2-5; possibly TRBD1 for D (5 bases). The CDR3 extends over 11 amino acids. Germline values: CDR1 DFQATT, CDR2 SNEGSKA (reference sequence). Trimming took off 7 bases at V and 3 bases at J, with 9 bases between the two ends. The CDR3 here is CSVSREETQYF. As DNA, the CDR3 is TGCAGTGTCAGCAGGGAAGAGACCCAGTACTTC.

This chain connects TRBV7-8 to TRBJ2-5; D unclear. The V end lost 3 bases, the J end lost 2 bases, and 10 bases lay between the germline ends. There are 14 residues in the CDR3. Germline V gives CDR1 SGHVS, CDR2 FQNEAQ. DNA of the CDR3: TGTGCCAGCAGCTTTTCGTTCGGGCAAGAGACCCAGTACTTC. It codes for CASSFSFGQETQYF.

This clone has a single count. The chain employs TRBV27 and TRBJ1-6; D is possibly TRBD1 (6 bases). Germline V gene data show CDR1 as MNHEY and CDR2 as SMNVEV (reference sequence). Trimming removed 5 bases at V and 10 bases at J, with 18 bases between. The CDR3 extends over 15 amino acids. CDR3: CASSLNRAAGSPLHF. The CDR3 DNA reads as TGTGCCAGCAGTCTGAACAGGGCCGCAGGCTCACCCCTCCACTTT.

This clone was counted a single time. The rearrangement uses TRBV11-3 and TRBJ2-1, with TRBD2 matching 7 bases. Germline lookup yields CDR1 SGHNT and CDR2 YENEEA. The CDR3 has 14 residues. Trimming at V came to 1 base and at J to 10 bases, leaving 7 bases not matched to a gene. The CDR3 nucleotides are TGTGCCAGCAGCTTAGCTCCTAGCGGCATAGAGCAGTTCTTC. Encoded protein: CASSLAPSGIEQFF. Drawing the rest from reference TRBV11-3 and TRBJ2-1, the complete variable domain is EAGVVQSPRYKIIEKKQPVAFWCNPISGHNTLYWYLQNLGQGPELLIRYENEEAVDDSQLPKDRFSAERLKGVDSTLKIQPAELGDSAVYLCASSLAPSGIEQFFGPGTRLTVL.

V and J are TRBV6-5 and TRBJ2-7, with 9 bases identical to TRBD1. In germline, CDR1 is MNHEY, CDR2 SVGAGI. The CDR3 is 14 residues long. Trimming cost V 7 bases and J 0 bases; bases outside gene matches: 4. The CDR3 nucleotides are TGTGCCAGCACCTTGACAGGGGGCTCCTACGAGCAGTACTTC. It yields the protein CASTLTGGSYEQYF.